This T cell receptor (beta chain) was profiled in a study of blood T cell repertoires in COVID-19. V lost 6 bases to trimming and J lost 3 bases; unmatched junction nucleotides: 8. Per the germline V gene, CDR1 is SGDLS and CDR2 is YYNGEE. The CDR3 extends over 14 amino acids. Methods used by the authors: Reference gene primer amplification gave estimated nucleated cell counts. The protocol was immunoSEQ multiplex PCR, while the TCRdb copy is restricted to in-frame clones and leaves out a portion. V and J calls plus clone size are reproduced from that table; the DNA served to infer D and trimming. The table shows 200,000 to 250,000 clones, with roughly 84% occurring only once.

The chain joins TRBV9 to TRBJ1-2; 7 positions match TRBD1. This clonotype originated in a man between 50 and 59 years old with active or convalescent COVID-19. Sequencing was carried out using peripheral blood. For the CDR3, the DNA is TGTGCCAGCAAAGACAGGGCTAGGGACTATGGCTACACCTTC. Its protein product is CASKDRARDYGYTF.